Listed here are 14 T cell receptor beta chains from one sample, sequenced in a study of shared clonotypes between healthy human individuals (dated by TCRdb to about 2020). The method was the immunoSEQ multiplex PCR assay. The table was pulled from immuneACCESS by TCRdb, which kept in-frame rearrangements only. Such tables lose some clones; where checked, under half of the loss comes from unresolved V genes, and the rest has no known cause. This sample is represented by over a million clones; approximately 80% of them were singletons. The ten most abundant clones make up 0.5% to 0.65% of the sample. The sequenced material came from memory CD4+ T cells from PBMCs. This specimen's cell subset or site label, per the study, means: CD45RA-negative fraction. The receptor source for this set is a man in his late teens or twenties in good health. Some clones in this sample may be carry-over from other donors' samples.

This chain joins TRBV5-1 and TRBJ2-3, with 7 nucleotides matching TRBD1. This CDR3 contains 16 residues. Per germline, CDR1 SGHRS and CDR2 YFSETQ. Losses at the gene ends were 4 bases for V and 6 bases for J; bases not matched to a gene: 14. CDR3: CASSVNTGTVGDTQYF. The CDR3 bases are TGCGCCAGCAGCGTGAATACAGGGACAGTCGGGGATACGCAGTATTTT. The entire variable domain, with the rest obtained from reference TRBV5-1 and TRBJ2-3, is as follows: KAGVTQTPRYLIKTRGQQVTLSCSPISGHRSVSWYQQTPGQGLQFLFEYFSETQRNKGNFPGRFSGRQFSNSRSEMNVSTLELGDSALYLCASSVNTGTVGDTQYFGPGTRLTVL.

Points on this clone: The sample holds other DNA sequences that translate to the same CDR3. The rearrangement joins TRBV9 to TRBJ2-3, with 11 bases identical to TRBD1. CDR3 length: 15 amino acids. CDR1 and CDR2 (germline): SGDLS, YYNGEE. The V gene end was trimmed by 3 bases and the J gene end by 1 base; junction bases not matched to a gene: 1. The CDR3 region has the DNA TGTGCCAGCAGCGCGGGACAGGGGGGCACAGATACGCAGTATTTT. It encodes CASSAGQGGTDTQYF.

The chain's CDR3 is CASSGTRDRGRAYGYTF. CDR3 DNA sequence: TGTGCCAGCAGCGGGACGAGAGACAGGGGGCGAGCCTATGGCTACACCTTC. The V gene is TRBV5-5, the J gene TRBJ1-2; 10 bases agree with TRBD1. CDR1 and CDR2 (germline): SGHKS, YYEKEE (reference sequence). This CDR3 is built from 17 residues. V dropped 4 bases and J dropped 4; count of bases not matched to a gene: 13.

This chain connects TRBV29-1 to TRBJ1-2; D perhaps matches TRBD1 (6 bases). This CDR3 has 11 amino acids. The germline CDR1 and CDR2 sequences are SQVTM and ANQGSEA. The ends were cut back, 4 bases at V and 8 bases at J, with 11 bases in the middle. The CDR3, as DNA: TGCAGCGTTGTGGGGGGCCCCGGCTACACCTTC. This codes for CSVVGGPGYTF.

The chain couples TRBV7-8 to TRBJ1-2; D is uncertain. V lost 4 bases, J lost 4 bases, and 10 bases lay in between. Germline V gene data show CDR1 as SGHVS and CDR2 as FQNEAQ. CDR3 length equals 13 residues. The CDR3 region is CASSSERAYGYTF. The CDR3 region has the DNA TGTGCCAGCAGCTCGGAGCGGGCCTATGGCTACACCTTC. The full variable domain, rest sourced from reference TRBV7-8 and TRBJ1-2, is GAGVSQSPRYKVAKRGQDVALRCDPISGHVSLFWYQQALGQGPEFLTYFQNEAQLDKSGLPSDRFFAERPEGSVSTLKIQRTQQEDSAVYLCASSSERAYGYTFGSGTRLTVV.

The chain combines TRBV10-2 with TRBJ1-2, with D maybe TRBD1 (5 bases). Germline assignment: CDR1 WSHSY and CDR2 SAAADI. The CDR3 contains 13 residues. Trimming took off 3 bases at V and 9 bases at J, with 14 bases between the two ends. The CDR3 sequence: CASSEGGTTSYTF. The CDR3 DNA reads as TGCGCCAGCAGTGAAGGAGGGACCACTAGCTACACCTTC.

The chain couples TRBV7-2 to TRBJ1-2; maybe TRBD1 (6 bases). CDR1 is SGHTA, CDR2 FQGNSA, per germline. The CDR3 has 16 residues. The ends were cut back, 3 bases at V and 6 bases at J, with 20 bases in the middle. CDR3 amino acids: CASSFGVRAGDNGYTF. The CDR3 DNA is TGTGCCAGCAGCTTTGGAGTTCGGGCAGGGGATAATGGCTACACCTTC.

This clone has a handful of counts. CDR3 bases: TGTGCCAGCAGTGGCCAAAGACAGGTCGGCACCGGGGAGCTGTTTTTT. As protein: CASSGQRQVGTGELFF. The J gene is TRBJ2-2, the V gene TRBV6-1, with D possibly matching TRBD1 (6 bases). The ends were cut back, 4 bases at V and 4 bases at J, with 16 bases in the middle. This CDR3 spans 16 amino acids. The germline V gene encodes CDR1 MNHNS and CDR2 SASEGT.

The chain employs TRBV5-4 and TRBJ1-2; 9 positions agree with TRBD1. CDR1 is SGHNT and CDR2 is YYREEE in the germline V gene (reference sequence). Trimming removed 0 bases from V and 4 bases from J; junction bases left unmatched: 7. The CDR3 length is 16 residues. CDR3 DNA: TGTGCCAGCAGCTTGGGCGGACAGGGGAAGGGCTATGGCTACACCTTC. Protein sequence: CASSLGGQGKGYGYTF.

This chain connects TRBV12-5 to TRBJ1-3; D may be TRBD1 (6 bases). V was pared by 3 bases and J by 0 bases, with 21 bases between. The germline V gene has CDR1 LGHNT and CDR2 FRNRAP. This CDR3 is 19 amino acids long. The DNA for the CDR3 is TGTGCTAGTGGTTTCCCCTTCAATACGGACAGAACCTCTGGAAACACCATATATTTT. It is translated as CASGFPFNTDRTSGNTIYF.

The CDR3 region is CASSPQGSGGYTF. The CDR3, as DNA: TGTGCCAGCAGTCCACAGGGGAGTGGCGGCTACACCTTC. The chain joins TRBV6-5 to TRBJ1-2, with 7 positions matching TRBD1. Germline V CDR1 and CDR2: MNHEY, SVGAGI. CDR3 length equals 13 residues. The V gene end was trimmed by 5 bases and the J gene end by 8 bases; junction bases not matched to a gene: 8.

This CDR3 is CASSQESWQYF. The CDR3 DNA sequence: TGTGCCAGCAGCCAAGAATCATGGCAGTACTTC. The J gene is TRBJ2-7, the V gene TRBV14; no clear D gene. The V end lost 0 bases, the J end lost 9 bases, and 6 bases lay between the germline ends. The CDR3 is made up of 11 amino acids. Germline-derived CDR1 and CDR2 are SGHDN and FVKESK.

This rearrangement joins TRBV7-3 to TRBJ1-1; D ambiguous. This CDR3 spans 13 amino acids. CDR1 SGHTA and CDR2 FQGTGA come from the germline V gene. Deletions cut 2 bases from V and 1 base from J, with 5 bases between. The CDR3 here is CASSLAPNTEAFF. The CDR3 DNA sequence: TGTGCCAGCAGCTTAGCCCCGAACACTGAAGCTTTCTTT.

The chain uses TRBV18 and TRBJ2-7, with D perhaps given as TRBD1 or TRBD2 (6 bases each). The V and J ends lost 5 bases and 1 base respectively, with 18 bases between them. The CDR3 has 16 amino acids. CDR1 KGHSH and CDR2 LQKENI come from the germline V gene. The CDR3 bases are TGTGCCAGCTCAAGCTCCTGGGGGGCCCTGTCCTACGAGCAGTACTTC. Its protein product is CASSSSWGALSYEQYF. Full variable domain (missing parts from reference TRBV18 and TRBJ2-7): NAGVMQNPRHLVRRRGQEARLRCSPMKGHSHVYWYRQLPEEGLKFMVYLQKENIIDESGMPKERFSAEFPKEGPSILRIQQVVRGDSAAYFCASSSSWGALSYEQYFGPGTRLTVT.